A selection of T cell receptor beta chains follows, all from one sample in a study of neoadjuvant anti-PD-1 for oral cavity cancer. Clones were sequenced by immunoSEQ multiplex PCR, and TCRdb holds only the in-frame ones, with some missing. The profile shows 17,000 or so clones, around 62% of them singletons. This specimen was PBMCs, taken before nivolumab (anti-PD-1) treatment. Receptor source: a person aged 40-85 years with oral cavity squamous cell carcinoma. Both conserved end residues are part of each CDR3. The D gene is left open where the match is weak. Size is omitted from some rows. Given values are once, few, many or a class for expanded clones.

once,TRBD2,TRBJ2-1,TRBV11-2,CASSFTAGGPNEQFF,TGTGCCAGCAGCTTCACAGCGGGAGGGCCCAATGAGCAGTTCTTC
once,-,TRBJ1-2,TRBV29-1,CSVGSPQGFGYTF,TGCAGCGTTGGTTCTCCGCAGGGATTCGGCTACACCTTC
-,TRBD1,TRBJ2-4,TRBV11-2,CASSRDRNIQYF,TGTGCCAGCAGCCGGGACAGAAACATTCAGTACTTC
-,-,TRBJ1-3,TRBV2,CASSYISGNTIYF,TGTGCCAGCAGCTACATCTCTGGAAACACCATATATTTT
-,TRBD2,TRBJ2-3,TRBV7-3,CASSHLGVAGYTDTQYF,TGTGCCAGCAGCCACCTCGGGGTAGCGGGTTACACAGATACGCAGTATTTT
few,TRBD1,TRBJ1-1,TRBV4-1,CASSRVQGAGTEAFF,TGCGCCAGCAGCCGCGTCCAGGGGGCGGGCACTGAAGCTTTCTTT
-,TRBD1,TRBJ1-3,TRBV6-1,CASSEIRDRVTPGNTIYF,TGTGCCAGCAGTGAAATCCGGGACAGGGTTACTCCTGGAAACACCATATATTTT
-,TRBD2,TRBJ2-1,TRBV2,CASSEDRTGGNSYNEQFF,TGTGCCAGCAGTGAGGACCGAACGGGAGGAAACTCCTACAATGAGCAGTTCTTC
-,-,TRBJ1-3,TRBV5-1,CASSSTYRSSTSGNTIYF,TGCGCCAGCAGCTCCACCTACAGGTCATCGACCTCTGGAAACACCATATATTTT
-,-,TRBJ1-1,TRBV25-1,CASSSTGSGAFF,TGTGCCAGCAGTTCTACAGGGTCCGGAGCTTTCTTT
-,TRBD1,TRBJ1-4,TRBV29-1,CSGTGGTTNEKLFF,TGCAGCGGAACAGGGGGCACAACTAATGAAAAACTGTTTTTT
-,TRBD2,TRBJ2-5,TRBV7-6,CASSVGSLAGDLMTQYF,TGTGCCAGCAGCGTAGGGAGCCTAGCGGGAGACCTAATGACCCAGTACTTC
-,TRBD2,TRBJ2-1,TRBV10-1,CASSDRMRAGAGDEQFF,TGCGCCAGCAGTGACAGAATGCGGGCGGGAGCCGGCGATGAGCAGTTCTTC
-,-,TRBJ2-7,TRBV9,CASSVGLRGGDEQYF,TGTGCCAGCAGCGTAGGCCTGAGGGGAGGCGACGAGCAGTACTTC
-,-,TRBJ1-3,TRBV29-1,CSVGSLAGSGNTIYF,TGCAGCGTTGGTAGCCTTGCCGGCTCTGGAAACACCATATATTTT
few,-,TRBJ1-5,TRBV6-1,CASSDASRGGNQPQHF,TGTGCCAGCAGTGACGCCTCCCGGGGGGGCAATCAGCCCCAGCATTTT
-,TRBD1,TRBJ2-7,TRBV15,CATSRDLGTGSYEQYF,TGTGCCACCAGCAGAGATCTGGGGACAGGTTCCTACGAGCAGTACTTC
-,TRBD2,TRBJ2-5,TRBV6-1,CASSAGGAGVWETQYF,TGTGCCAGCAGTGCTGGAGGAGCGGGAGTATGGGAGACCCAGTACTTC
-,TRBD1,TRBJ2-3,TRBV4-1,CASSQKGQGTDTQYF,TGCGCCAGCAGCCAAAAGGGACAGGGAACAGATACGCAGTATTTT
-,-,TRBJ2-3,TRBV5-1,CASSRDSTDTQYF,TGCGCCAGCAGCCGGGACAGCACAGATACGCAGTATTTT